The 16 T cell receptor beta chains below come from one sample, sequenced in a study of T-cell reconstitution after alpha-beta-depleted transplantation in children. Researchers prepared the TCRbeta library using unique molecular identifiers, the study reports. TCRdb ran MiXCR on the PCR reads and lists one entry per CDR3 protein. The sample lists about 110,000 distinct CDR3 sequences, approximately 6.4% occurring once. Sequences were derived from PBMCs, mostly from graft donor cells, sampled 360 days after TCRalphabeta/CD19-depleted stem cell transplant. These receptors were collected from a male patient between 2 and 10 years old who had a stem cell transplant for acute lymphoblastic leukemia, so the T cells may come from the graft donor.

The table lists this clonotype with a count of one. The chain has TRBV9 and TRBJ2-3; TRBD2 matches 12 bases. Trimming removed 3 bases from V and 4 bases from J; junction bases left unmatched: 3. This CDR3 region has 15 residues. Germline CDR1 and CDR2: SGDLS and YYNGEE. CDR3 coding DNA: TGTGCCAGCAGCGCCCTAGCGGGAGGGCCAGATACGCAGTATTTT. This sequence encodes CASSALAGGPDTQYF.

This clonotype was detected ten times or more. The V gene is TRBV4-3, the J gene TRBJ2-4; 7 nucleotides align to TRBD1. Germline V CDR1 and CDR2: LGHNA, YSLEER. J lost 4 bases, V lost 0 bases, and 3 bases had no gene match. This CDR3 spans 15 amino acids. CDR3 residues: CASSQDGTAKNIQYF. The CDR3 nucleotides read TGCGCCAGCAGCCAAGATGGGACAGCTAAAAACATTCAGTACTTC.

This clonotype was seen repeatedly, ten times or more. The chain is built from TRBV6-1 and TRBJ2-2; D gene uncertain. The V end lost 6 bases, the J end lost 3 bases, and 11 bases lay between the germline ends. Germline V CDR1 and CDR2: MNHNS, SASEGT. CDR3 length: 14 amino acids. CDR3 sequence reads: CASRKQRYTGELFF. CDR3 nucleotides: TGTGCCAGCAGGAAGCAGAGATACACCGGGGAGCTGTTTTTT.

The chain combines TRBV2 with TRBJ2-6; D might be TRBD1 or TRBD2, each matching 5 bases. With 10 bases removed from V and 4 bases from J, the gap between germline ends came to 26 bases. This CDR3 spans 18 amino acids. Germline V gene sequence: CDR1 SNHLY, CDR2 FYNNEI. This chain's CDR3 is CAICGPGTALEGANVLTF. Here the CDR3 DNA reads TGTGCCATCTGTGGTCCCGGGACGGCCCTGGAAGGGGCCAACGTCCTGACTTTC.

This clonotype appeared many times. The rearrangement links TRBV27 to TRBJ2-4; TRBD1 is a possible D gene (6 bases). V dropped 5 bases and J dropped 0 bases, with 14 bases sitting between them. This CDR3 comprises 16 residues. Germline CDR1 MNHEY, CDR2 SMNVEV (reference sequence). This CDR3 is CASSVRDTLAKNIQYF. In DNA, the CDR3 is TGTGCCAGCAGTGTCCGGGACACACTAGCCAAAAACATTCAGTACTTC.

This clonotype was picked up many times. The chain employs TRBV10-3 and TRBJ2-7; TRBD2 aligns across 11 bases. V shed 3 bases and J 6 bases; nucleotides not matched to a gene: 4. The CDR3 consists of 14 residues. Germline V gives CDR1 ENHRY, CDR2 SYGVKD. The CDR3 is CAISDLAGGGEQYF. CDR3 DNA sequence: TGTGCCATCAGTGACCTAGCGGGGGGTGGCGAGCAGTACTTC.

This clonotype has ten or more counts. The chain couples TRBV15 to TRBJ1-2; D gene uncertain. V was shortened by 5 bases and J by 1 base, with 11 bases between the two germline ends. Per germline, CDR1 LNHNV and CDR2 YYDKDF (reference sequence). There are 14 residues in the CDR3. CDR3 residues: CATSGIDGNYGYTF. The CDR3 nucleotides read TGTGCCACCAGCGGGATAGACGGTAACTATGGCTACACCTTC.

This clonotype was found a few times. The gene calls are TRBV11-2 and TRBJ2-5, with TRBD1 matching 11 bases. V shed 4 bases and J 4 bases; nucleotides not matched to a gene: 11. The CDR3 runs to 17 residues. Germline assignment: CDR1 SGHAT and CDR2 FQNNGV. CDR3 loop: CASSWPRDRGNRETQYF. The CDR3 DNA sequence: TGTGCCAGCAGCTGGCCTCGGGACAGGGGGAACCGAGAGACCCAGTACTTC.

This clonotype was counted many times. This chain uses TRBV7-2 with TRBJ2-4; the D call may be TRBD1 or TRBD2 (5 bases each). CDR3 length: 15 amino acids. Germline CDR1 reads SGHTA; CDR2 reads FQGNSA. V lost 3 bases and J 7 bases, leaving 16 bases between the germline ends. The DNA for the CDR3 is TGTGCCAGCAGCTTGGAATTAAGGGGAGCGAACATTCAGTACTTC. As protein: CASSLELRGANIQYF.

This clonotype was picked up many times. The rearrangement uses TRBV3-1 and TRBJ2-7, with D perhaps TRBD2 (5 bases). Germline V gene data show CDR1 as LGHDT and CDR2 as YNNKEL (reference sequence). The CDR3 runs 12 residues. V was shortened by 1 base and J by 6 bases, with 7 bases between the two germline ends. The CDR3 DNA reads as TGTGCCAGCAGCCAAGCGGGGAGCGAGCAGTACTTC. This codes for CASSQAGSEQYF.

The J gene is TRBJ2-6, the V gene TRBV6-5; possibly TRBD2 for D (5 bases). Trimming shortened V by 1 base and J by 0 bases, and 10 bases separated the two germline ends. Germline assignment: CDR1 MNHEY and CDR2 SVGAGI. The CDR3 runs to 17 residues. The CDR3: CASSYFGKSSGANVLTF. CDR3 DNA: TGTGCCAGCAGTTACTTCGGGAAAAGCTCTGGGGCCAACGTCCTGACTTTC.

This clonotype was found many times. This chain joins TRBV7-2 and TRBJ2-7; D unresolved. The V and J ends lost 1 base and 2 bases respectively, with 9 bases between them. This CDR3 is 14 amino acids long. In germline, CDR1 is SGHTA, CDR2 FQGNSA. CDR3 region: CASSLVTSTYEQYF. The CDR3 coding sequence is TGTGCCAGCAGCTTAGTGACATCTACCTACGAGCAGTACTTC.

The sample holds many counts of this clonotype. The V and J genes are TRBV25-1 and TRBJ1-2; D remains ambiguous. This CDR3 has 14 residues. V dropped 3 bases and J dropped 6 bases, with 14 bases sitting between them. Germline CDR1 MGHDK, CDR2 SYGVNS. For the CDR3, the DNA is TGTGCCAGCAGTGAGGAGATCTTTACCCATGGCTACACCTTC. Translated: CASSEEIFTHGYTF.

This clonotype showed up many times. The V call is TRBV27, the J call TRBJ1-5; 7 bases line up with TRBD1. The V gene's germline CDR1 is MNHEY and CDR2 SMNVEV (reference sequence). CDR3 length equals 12 residues. J was trimmed by 5 bases and V by 9 bases; bases with no gene match: 4. CDR3 sequence reads: CASRQGDQPQHF. CDR3 bases: TGTGCCAGTAGACAGGGAGATCAGCCCCAGCATTTT.

Many counts were recorded for this clonotype. V gene TRBV7-9 combines with J gene TRBJ1-2; no reliable D call. V lost 1 base to trimming and J lost 8 bases, with 8 bases between them. The CDR3 has 12 amino acids. The germline V gene has CDR1 SEHNR and CDR2 FQNEAQ (reference sequence). The CDR3 sequence: CASSLDGVGYTF. DNA of the CDR3: TGTGCCAGCAGCTTAGACGGGGTGGGCTACACCTTC.

This clonotype came up many times. The J gene is TRBJ2-1, the V gene TRBV20-1, with unresolved D. The germline V gene has CDR1 DFQATT and CDR2 SNEGSKA (reference sequence). V shed 4 bases and J shed 4 bases, with 14 bases lying between them. This CDR3 is 14 amino acids long. The CDR3 here is CSAKIAERYNEQFF. The CDR3 region has the DNA TGCAGTGCTAAGATAGCAGAGAGGTACAATGAGCAGTTCTTC.